The 20 T cell receptor beta chains below all came from one sample that was sequenced in a study of human thymus T cells. Method: immunoSEQ multiplex PCR; TCRdb's copy keeps in-frame clones and lacks some. The sample lists some 57,000 clones; 94% were seen once. Sample: blood. The receptors originated from a boy under three years old with a congenital heart defect but otherwise immunologically healthy.

This clone occurred once. The chain links TRBV5-4 to TRBJ2-3; perhaps TRBD1 as D (6 bases). The CDR3 has 15 amino acids. Trimming cost V 2 bases and J 4 bases, with 14 bases left between them. The germline V gene has CDR1 SGHNT and CDR2 YYREEE (reference sequence). The CDR3 region is CASSFHQGKADTQYF. The CDR3 DNA is TGTGCCAGCAGCTTCCACCAGGGGAAGGCAGATACGCAGTATTTT.

This clone was found once. The V call is TRBV6-6, the J call TRBJ1-2; TRBD1 agrees at 8 bases. After removal of 2 bases from V and 8 bases from J, the junction contained 1 base not matched to a gene. Germline V gives CDR1 MNHNY, CDR2 SVGAGI (reference sequence). This CDR3 has 12 amino acids. CDR3 residues: CASSYGQGGYTF. CDR3 coding DNA: TGTGCCAGCAGTTACGGACAGGGCGGCTACACCTTC.

The V and J genes are TRBV30 and TRBJ1-1; no definite D call. Germline assignment: CDR1 GTSNPN and CDR2 SVGIG (reference sequence). Trimming pared 3 bases from V and 1 base from J, leaving 6 bases between. The CDR3 is 12 residues long. The CDR3 DNA follows: TGTGCCTGGAGGGCCAAGAACACTGAAGCTTTCTTT. This codes for CAWRAKNTEAFF.

The chain is built from TRBV7-2 and TRBJ1-3; maybe TRBD1 (6 bases). Germline CDR1 is SGHTA and CDR2 is FQGNSA. CDR3 length equals 14 residues. The germline V and J ends were trimmed by 5 bases and 3 bases, with 11 bases remaining between them. The CDR3 region has the DNA TGTGCCAGCAGCCCCCGGACAGATGGAAACACCATATATTTT. It translates to CASSPRTDGNTIYF. Looking up the rest from reference TRBV7-2 and TRBJ1-3 gives the full variable domain: GAGVSQSPSNKVTEKGKDVELRCDPISGHTALYWYRQSLGQGLEFLIYFQGNSAPDKSGLPSDRFSAERTGGSVSTLTIQRTQQEDSAVYLCASSPRTDGNTIYFGEGSWLTVV.

The chain employs TRBV6-5 and TRBJ1-2, with D perhaps matching TRBD1 (5 bases). CDR1 is MNHEY, CDR2 SVGAGI, per germline. The length of the CDR3 is 15 residues. Trimming took off 2 bases at V and 5 bases at J, with 15 bases between the two ends. The CDR3 nucleotides are TGTGCCAGCAGTTACGTCGGGCAGGGAAGATATGGCTACACCTTC. Protein: CASSYVGQGRYGYTF.

The genes are TRBV2 and TRBJ2-5; the D is unclear. The V end was cut by 8 bases, the J end by 7 bases, with 8 bases between. The CDR3 covers 10 residues. Per germline, CDR1 SNHLY and CDR2 FYNNEI. The DNA of the CDR3 is TGTGCCAGCGCTAAGGGGACCCAGTACTTC. Its translation is CASAKGTQYF. Supplemented by reference TRBV2 and TRBJ2-5, the full variable domain reads EPEVTQTPSHQVTQMGQEVILRCVPISNHLYFYWYRQILGQKVEFLVSFYNNEISEKSEIFDDQFSVERPDGSNFTLKIRSTKLEDSAMYFCASAKGTQYFGPGTRLLVL.

The V call is TRBV7-8, the J call TRBJ2-3, with 9 bases lining up with TRBD2. Losses at the gene ends were 1 base for V and 3 bases for J; bases not matched to a gene: 2. The CDR3 extends over 15 amino acids. Germline loops: CDR1 SGHVS, CDR2 FQNEAQ. In DNA form, the CDR3 reads TGTGCCAGCAGCTTAGGCGGGAGGGGGACAGATACGCAGTATTTT. This sequence encodes CASSLGGRGTDTQYF.

The V gene is TRBV2, the J gene TRBJ2-7; maybe TRBD1 (5 bases). The ends were cut back, 2 bases at V and 3 bases at J, with 17 bases in the middle. This CDR3 is 16 amino acids long. Per the germline V gene, CDR1 is SNHLY and CDR2 is FYNNEI. In nucleotides, the CDR3 is TGTGCCAGCAGTGAAACAGGCGCTCCATTCTACTACGAGCAGTACTTC. Translation gives CASSETGAPFYYEQYF. The whole variable domain, remainder taken from reference TRBV2 and TRBJ2-7, is EPEVTQTPSHQVTQMGQEVILRCVPISNHLYFYWYRQILGQKVEFLVSFYNNEISEKSEIFDDQFSVERPDGSNFTLKIRSTKLEDSAMYFCASSETGAPFYYEQYFGPGTRLTVT.

The chain uses TRBV6-1 and TRBJ2-7; the D is unclear. The V gene's germline CDR1 is MNHNS and CDR2 SASEGT. The ends were cut back, 7 bases at V and 3 bases at J, with 16 bases in the middle. The CDR3 length is 14 residues. The CDR3 DNA is TGTGCCAGCATCCGAGACAAGGTGTTCTACGAGCAGTACTTC. It codes for CASIRDKVFYEQYF.

CDR3 in amino acids: CASSLVYQRGGQDTQYF. The DNA of the CDR3 is TGTGCCAGCAGCTTGGTTTACCAGCGGGGGGGCCAGGATACGCAGTATTTT. The chain has TRBV5-6 and TRBJ2-3, with 10 positions matching TRBD2. Germline assignment: CDR1 SGHDT and CDR2 YYEEEE. J was trimmed by 6 bases and V by 0 bases; bases with no gene match: 10. The length of the CDR3 is 17 residues.

The chain has TRBV19 and TRBJ2-3, with 10 bases aligning to TRBD2. Germline V CDR1 and CDR2: LNHDA, SQIVND (reference sequence). J gave up 4 bases and V 7 bases, and 8 bases lay outside the gene matches. The CDR3 spans 15 residues. CDR3 sequence reads: CASTASGGISDTQYF. Here the CDR3 DNA reads TGTGCCAGTACGGCTAGCGGGGGTATTTCAGATACGCAGTATTTT. The whole variable domain, remainder taken from reference TRBV19 and TRBJ2-3, is DGGITQSPKYLFRKEGQNVTLSCEQNLNHDAMYWYRQDPGQGLRLIYYSQIVNDFQKGDIAEGYSVSREKKESFPLTVTSAQKNPTAFYLCASTASGGISDTQYFGPGTRLTVL.

The J gene is TRBJ1-1, the V gene TRBV6-1, with D unresolved. Germline-derived CDR1 and CDR2 are MNHNS and SASEGT. This CDR3 is 15 amino acids long. V was shortened by 2 bases and J by 1 base, with 11 bases between the two germline ends. The CDR3 spells CASSEKHSRNTEAFF. CDR3 coding DNA: TGTGCCAGCAGTGAAAAGCATTCGAGGAACACTGAAGCTTTCTTT.

This chain connects TRBV5-1 to TRBJ2-7; D not certain. Germline loops: CDR1 SGHRS, CDR2 YFSETQ. V lost 0 bases and J 3 bases, leaving 13 bases between the germline ends. This CDR3 is 15 amino acids long. CDR3 sequence reads: CASSLAPWTIYEQYF. Here the CDR3 DNA reads TGCGCCAGCAGCTTGGCCCCGTGGACCATCTACGAGCAGTACTTC.

The chain couples TRBV28 to TRBJ1-1; D may be TRBD1 (6 bases). Germline lookup yields CDR1 MDHEN and CDR2 SYDVKM. V was shortened by 5 bases and J by 7 bases, with 11 bases between the two germline ends. The CDR3 sequence is 12 residues long. The CDR3 DNA reads TGTGCCAGCAGTCGCCGACAGGTTGAAGCTTTCTTT. It translates to CASSRRQVEAFF.

The chain couples TRBV4-1 to TRBJ2-5; possibly TRBD2 for D (6 bases). The CDR3 totals 17 residues. Trimming left V 0 bases short and J 3 bases short, with 17 bases between. Germline CDR1 MGHRA, CDR2 YSYEKL. CDR3 protein: CASSQDILGRRKETQYF. The DNA for the CDR3 is TGCGCCAGCAGCCAAGATATCTTGGGGAGGAGGAAAGAGACCCAGTACTTC.

The V gene is TRBV4-2, the J gene TRBJ2-7; 7 bases map to TRBD2. The germline V gene encodes CDR1 LGHNA and CDR2 YNFKEQ. CDR3 length: 16 amino acids. V gave up 2 bases and J gave up 2 bases; unmatched junction bases: 9. The CDR3 coding sequence is TGTGCCAGCAGCCAAACCCGGGACTACCTAACCTACGAGCAGTACTTC. This codes for CASSQTRDYLTYEQYF.

This chain links TRBV5-5 with TRBJ2-1, with 11 bases fitting TRBD2. Germline CDR1 and CDR2: SGHKS and YYEKEE (reference sequence). The CDR3 has 16 residues. The V segment lost 3 bases and the J segment 6 bases; nucleotides outside the gene matches: 8. The CDR3 loop reads CASSWAPGLAVNEQFF. As DNA, the CDR3 is TGTGCCAGCAGCTGGGCGCCGGGACTAGCGGTCAATGAGCAGTTCTTC. The variable domain in full, completed from reference TRBV5-5 and TRBJ2-1, reads DAGVTQSPTHLIKTRGQQVTLRCSPISGHKSVSWYQQVLGQGPQFIFQYYEKEERGRGNFPDRFSARQFPNYSSELNVNALLLGDSALYLCASSWAPGLAVNEQFFGPGTRLTVL.

This sequence joins TRBV18 and TRBJ2-6, with D uncertain. V lost 3 bases, J lost 0 bases, and 6 bases lay in between. The CDR3 is 15 amino acids. Per the germline V gene, CDR1 is KGHSH and CDR2 is LQKENI. CDR3 nucleotide sequence: TGTGCCAGCTCACCCCCTAACTCTGGGGCCAACGTCCTGACTTTC. Translating it yields CASSPPNSGANVLTF.

CDR3 sequence reads: CASSLRTGRDNEQFF. CDR3 DNA: TGCGCCAGCAGCTTGAGGACAGGGAGAGACAATGAGCAGTTCTTC. This chain uses TRBV5-1 with TRBJ2-1; 8 positions agree with TRBD1. Germline lookup yields CDR1 SGHRS and CDR2 YFSETQ. V trimming: 1 base; J trimming: 5 bases; junction bases outside the gene matches: 5. CDR3 length: 15 amino acids.

The genes are TRBV12-1 and TRBJ1-3. TRBV12-1 is a pseudogene. The CDR3 loop spans 15 amino acids. CDR3 loop: CASSFFRGGGNTIYF. In DNA, the CDR3 is TGTGCCAGCAGCTTTTTCAGGGGGGGTGGAAACACCATATATTTT.